The rows below give T cell receptor beta chains drawn from one sample of a study of T cell changes during pregnancy in multiple sclerosis. Here immunoSEQ multiplex PCR was the method, and the copy in TCRdb shows in-frame clones only, minus some. The sample holds approximately 97,000 clones, 90% seen once. The input for sequencing was peripheral blood, taken in the second trimester of pregnancy. The source of these receptors is a female donor in good health, enrolled as a control in a pregnancy study. Each CDR3 is given without its conserved first and last residue.

>TRBV6-6|TRBJ1-1
ASSYPIPGLGGAF
>TRBV28|TRBJ2-7
ASTDRVHEQY
>TRBV18|TRBJ2-1
ASSPRLALAHDNEQF
>TRBV5-6|TRBJ1-2
ASSLGSGSPH
>TRBV5-6|TRBJ1-5
ASSLYGTGLNQPQH
>TRBV10-1|TRBJ1-4
ASSESGDIEKLF
>TRBV9|TRBJ1-5
ASSVGTGENQPQH
>TRBV27|TRBJ1-6
ASRTGGYNSPLH
>TRBV30|TRBJ2-7
AWSLVSIYEQY
>TRBV5-1|TRBJ2-5
ASSPDGTRQETQY
>TRBV28|TRBJ2-1
ASSLRASGGVGNEQF